This T cell receptor beta chain was retrieved from a study of regulatory T cells in long-lasting Graves disease listed by TCRdb under 2021. For the wider study: Patients with newly diagnosed Graves' disease had been on antithyroid drugs for under 3 months. This study used TCR sequencing and RNA sequencing of peripheral blood to compare persistent Graves' disease patients against newly diagnosed Graves' disease patients. The study was conducted in China and was registered as a clinical trial. A total of roughly 33 samples underwent TCR sequencing: about 13 from persistent and roughly 20 from newly diagnosed Graves' disease patients. Broad study findings and their caveats: Sequencing and analysis were limited to the TCR beta chain. Because the primary lesion, thyroid tissue, could not be accessed, the study looked at peripheral blood alone. Persistent Graves' disease patients showed lower TCR Shannon entropy and fewer highly expanded clones than newly diagnosed patients, suggesting clonal expansion. Patients with persistent disease shared more public clonotypes (approximately 2,500) than newly diagnosed patients did (around 980). The authors noted that the small sample size was a limitation that may lower accuracy. Persistent disease showed preferential use of TRBV28, TRBJ1-2 and TRBJ2-5, whereas newly diagnosed disease favored TRBV20-1 and TRBJ2-1.

The time point label, read with the paper, signifies: newly diagnosed GD, antithyroid drugs for less than 3 months. RNA was extracted from PBMCs in TRIzol for both TCR sequencing and RNA sequencing. The diagnosis of Graves' disease was made according to American Thyroid Association guidelines. Patients were recruited from an endocrinology department in Xi'an, China. Each patient gave approximately 9.7 milliliters of peripheral blood, collected in an EDTA anticoagulant tube. Ficoll Paque Plus density gradient separation was used to isolate PBMCs, and no additional T cell sorting was done. An Agilent 2100 Bioanalyzer and agarose gel were used to check RNA quality, while a NanoDrop 2000 measured RNA concentration. The junction carries 9 bases between V and J, which are trimmed by 4 bases and 3 bases respectively. Spanning cysteine to phenylalanine, the CDR3 consists of 13 amino acids. The retained sequence is limited to the CDR3, 39 bases, with the frame set at the first base. CDR1 and CDR2, per the germline V gene, are SGHTA and FQGNSA.

Libraries were constructed by multiplex PCR. The sequencing machine was an Illumina HiSeq 4000. CDR3 regions were amplified by Arm-PCR with iRepertoire HTBI primers to construct TCR beta libraries. Before sequencing, the PCR products underwent gel purification. Per the original workflow: Across samples, around 58 TRBV and 13 to 15 TRBJ segments were identified and used for gene usage analysis of CDR3 amino acid clonotypes. COPE and FqMerger were used to merge the filtered high-quality paired reads into contigs. BLAST was used to align contigs to the IMGT TRBV, TRBD and TRBJ reference genes, and CDR3 was defined following IMGT. Any clonotype with a frequency above 0.1% was classified as a highly expanded clone. Repertoire diversity was measured by Shannon entropy, and V-J evenness by the Gini coefficient. A clonotype was considered public if more than one individual shared it. TCRdb took the public reads, trimmed them with fastp at Q25, ran MiXCR for clone calling and kept in-frame beta chains. A single entry per CDR3 protein holds the most common genes and DNA from its merged rows. These V and J calls originate from TCRdb's pipeline instead of the authors' own analysis. This sample has hundreds of thousands of distinct CDR3 sequences in its table, and 15% to 20% of those were observed once. The ten largest account for roughly 35% of the sample.

At least ten counts were recorded for this clonotype. Its antigen is still unknown. There are no base qualities to consult, and no much larger clone falls within one base. Recombination joined TRBV7-2 with TRBJ1-2; matching of 5 bases hints at TRBD1 as the D gene. This receptor was taken from a female donor with Graves disease. The starting material was peripheral blood mononuclear cells (PBMCs), obtained at new diagnosis, from a patient treated with antithyroid drugs. The CDR3 reads CASSSRGDYGYTF. The sequenced DNA: TGTGCCAGCAGCTCCCGAGGGGACTATGGCTACACCTTC.